Listed below are T cell receptor beta chains from one sample, sequenced in a study of T-cell reconstitution after alpha-beta-depleted transplantation in children. Using its own MiXCR run on the PCR reads, TCRdb lists one record per CDR3 protein. The table includes around 600,000 distinct CDR3 sequences, 23% detected once. Sequencing used PBMCs, mostly from graft donor cells, obtained 360 days after TCRalphabeta/CD19-depleted stem cell transplant. These receptors were collected from a boy in the first two years of life who had a stem cell transplant for acute myeloid leukemia, so the T cells may come from the graft donor. The CDR3 runs from the conserved cysteine through the conserved F or W. D genes are given only for firm matches. The listing skips clone size in some rows; elsewhere it reads once, few, many or a size class.

d_call: -
clone_size: many
v_call: TRBV5-1
j_call: TRBJ2-2
cdr3_nt: TGCGCCAGCAGCACCAGACGCCAACCCGGGGAGCTGTTTTTT
cdr3_aa: CASSTRRQPGELFF

d_call: TRBD1
clone_size: -
v_call: TRBV12-3/TRBV12-4
j_call: TRBJ2-1
cdr3_nt: TGTGCCATTTCGAGGGGGACAGGCGTTCCGAATGAGCAGTTCTTC
cdr3_aa: CAISRGTGVPNEQFF

d_call: -
clone_size: many
v_call: TRBV30
j_call: TRBJ2-1
cdr3_nt: TGTGCCTGGGCGAAAAGTCCGAGCTCCTACAATGAGCAGTTCTTC
cdr3_aa: CAWAKSPSSYNEQFF

d_call: TRBD2
clone_size: -
v_call: TRBV20-1
j_call: TRBJ2-5
cdr3_nt: TGCAGTGCCGACTCCCCTAGCGGGGGAGGGACCCAGTACTTC
cdr3_aa: CSADSPSGGGTQYF

d_call: -
clone_size: few
v_call: TRBV7-6
j_call: TRBJ2-1
cdr3_nt: TGTGCCAGCAGCTTAGTGTCGGAAACCGACAATGAGCAGTTCTTC
cdr3_aa: CASSLVSETDNEQFF

d_call: -
clone_size: -
v_call: TRBV9
j_call: TRBJ2-1
cdr3_nt: TGTGCCAGCAGCGTAGCTAACAGCCTATACAATGAGCAGTTCTTC
cdr3_aa: CASSVANSLYNEQFF

d_call: -
clone_size: -
v_call: TRBV5-1
j_call: TRBJ2-1
cdr3_nt: TGCGCCAGCAGCTTGGTTACAGGCCCCTTCAATGAGCAGTTCTTC
cdr3_aa: CASSLVTGPFNEQFF

d_call: -
clone_size: few
v_call: TRBV20-1
j_call: TRBJ1-1
cdr3_nt: TGCAGTGCTAGGGGTCTGTCAGGGAACACTGAAGCTTTCTTT
cdr3_aa: CSARGLSGNTEAFF

d_call: -
clone_size: few
v_call: TRBV20-1
j_call: TRBJ2-2
cdr3_nt: TGCAGTGCTAGAGAAGTAGGGTCGAGCACCGGGGAGCTGTTTTTT
cdr3_aa: CSAREVGSSTGELFF

d_call: -
clone_size: few
v_call: TRBV5-1
j_call: TRBJ2-7
cdr3_nt: TGCGCCAGCAGCTTGTACGGGGGCAATTACGAGCAGTACTTC
cdr3_aa: CASSLYGGNYEQYF

d_call: -
clone_size: few
v_call: TRBV20-1
j_call: TRBJ2-1
cdr3_nt: TGCAGTGCTCTCCTTTTGACTCAGGTCTACAATGAGCAGTTCTTC
cdr3_aa: CSALLLTQVYNEQFF

d_call: -
clone_size: -
v_call: TRBV21-1
j_call: TRBJ2-7
cdr3_nt: TGTGCCGGACCCCTCCAGGGGAGGAACTACGAGCAGTACTTC
cdr3_aa: CAGPLQGRNYEQYF

d_call: -
clone_size: -
v_call: TRBV15
j_call: TRBJ1-6
cdr3_nt: TGTGCCACCAGCACCCCGGGAGGGGGAAGTTCACCCCTCCACTTT
cdr3_aa: CATSTPGGGSSPLHF

d_call: -
clone_size: few
v_call: TRBV27
j_call: TRBJ1-3
cdr3_nt: TGTGCCAGCAGTTTATCTGAACAGGGTCACCTCTCTGGAAACACCATATATTTT
cdr3_aa: CASSLSEQGHLSGNTIYF

d_call: -
clone_size: few
v_call: TRBV29-1
j_call: TRBJ2-5
cdr3_nt: TGCAGCGTTGAAGGGGGGAGAGAGACCCAGTACTTC
cdr3_aa: CSVEGGRETQYF

d_call: TRBD2
clone_size: -
v_call: TRBV5-5
j_call: TRBJ2-3
cdr3_nt: TGTGCCAGCAGCAACAGTCCGACTAGCGGGGACACAGATACGCAGTATTTT
cdr3_aa: CASSNSPTSGDTDTQYF

d_call: -
clone_size: few
v_call: TRBV15
j_call: TRBJ1-3
cdr3_nt: TGTGCCACCAGCAGAGATCCCCCGGGGAGTGCTGGAAACACCATATATTTT
cdr3_aa: CATSRDPPGSAGNTIYF

d_call: -
clone_size: -
v_call: TRBV5-4
j_call: TRBJ2-1
cdr3_nt: TGTGCCAGCAGCTTGCGGTTAGAGGGGGATGAGCAGTTCTTC
cdr3_aa: CASSLRLEGDEQFF

d_call: -
clone_size: once
v_call: TRBV11-2
j_call: TRBJ2-1
cdr3_nt: TGTGCCAGCAGCTTAGACCAAGGGGGGACTGTCGCCTACAATGAGCAGTTCTTC
cdr3_aa: CASSLDQGGTVAYNEQFF

d_call: -
clone_size: -
v_call: TRBV4-1
j_call: TRBJ1-2
cdr3_nt: TGCGCCAGCAGCCAAGATCGGGTGTGGGGGGGTGGCTACACCTTC
cdr3_aa: CASSQDRVWGGGYTF

d_call: -
clone_size: -
v_call: TRBV15
j_call: TRBJ2-2
cdr3_nt: TGTGCCACCAGCGTACGGGGATCCACCGGGGAGCTGTTTTTT
cdr3_aa: CATSVRGSTGELFF

d_call: -
clone_size: -
v_call: TRBV6-2/TRBV6-3
j_call: TRBJ2-5
cdr3_nt: TGTGCCAGCACCCTAGGACGGCGAGAGACCCAGTACTTC
cdr3_aa: CASTLGRRETQYF

d_call: TRBD2
clone_size: many
v_call: TRBV3-1
j_call: TRBJ2-1
cdr3_nt: TGTGCCAGCAGCCAAGATACAAGGAGTAGCGGGGGCCTATACAATGAGCAGTTCTTC
cdr3_aa: CASSQDTRSSGGLYNEQFF

d_call: TRBD1
clone_size: -
v_call: TRBV6-5
j_call: TRBJ2-1
cdr3_nt: TGTGCCAGCAGTTATGGGCAGGGGGCCTACAATGAGCAGTTCTTC
cdr3_aa: CASSYGQGAYNEQFF

d_call: -
clone_size: few
v_call: TRBV12-3/TRBV12-4
j_call: TRBJ2-7
cdr3_nt: TGTGCCAGCAGTCCATACCTAGACACTACCTACGAGCAGTACTTC
cdr3_aa: CASSPYLDTTYEQYF

d_call: -
clone_size: -
v_call: TRBV15
j_call: TRBJ2-1
cdr3_nt: TGTGCCACCAGCAGAGAACGTACAAGAAACTACAATGAGCAGTTCTTC
cdr3_aa: CATSRERTRNYNEQFF

d_call: -
clone_size: -
v_call: TRBV6-5
j_call: TRBJ1-2
cdr3_nt: TGTGCCAGCGGTCTGACAGTCAACTATGGCTACACCTTC
cdr3_aa: CASGLTVNYGYTF

d_call: -
clone_size: few
v_call: TRBV14
j_call: TRBJ2-2
cdr3_nt: TGTGCCAGCAGCCACGGCCAAACGAACACCGGGGAGCTGTTTTTT
cdr3_aa: CASSHGQTNTGELFF

d_call: -
clone_size: -
v_call: TRBV7-9
j_call: TRBJ1-5
cdr3_nt: TGTGCCAGCAGCTTAGCGCAAGGGATAGGGAATCAGCCCCAGCATTTT
cdr3_aa: CASSLAQGIGNQPQHF

d_call: TRBD1
clone_size: few
v_call: TRBV4-3
j_call: TRBJ2-7
cdr3_nt: TGCGCCAGCAGCCAGGCTATGACAGGGTCCCACGAGCAGTACTTC
cdr3_aa: CASSQAMTGSHEQYF

d_call: TRBD1
clone_size: few
v_call: TRBV9
j_call: TRBJ2-1
cdr3_nt: TGTGCCAGCAGCGTAGCTGGCCGGGACAGGAGTGATGAGCAGTTCTTC
cdr3_aa: CASSVAGRDRSDEQFF

d_call: -
clone_size: -
v_call: TRBV2
j_call: TRBJ2-1
cdr3_nt: TGTGCCAGCAGACCGGTGGGGAGGGAGCAGTTCTTC
cdr3_aa: CASRPVGREQFF

d_call: -
clone_size: few
v_call: TRBV5-1
j_call: TRBJ1-2
cdr3_nt: TGCGCCAGCAGCTTGGATCAGGGCGGTTATGGCTACACCTTC
cdr3_aa: CASSLDQGGYGYTF

d_call: -
clone_size: -
v_call: TRBV20-1
j_call: TRBJ1-1
cdr3_nt: TGCAGTGCTAGATGGCAGTGGAACACTGAAGCTTTCTTT
cdr3_aa: CSARWQWNTEAFF

d_call: TRBD2
clone_size: many
v_call: TRBV12-3/TRBV12-4
j_call: TRBJ2-1
cdr3_nt: TGTGCCAGCAGTCTCTTAGCGGGGGGGTGGAATGAGCAGTTCTTC
cdr3_aa: CASSLLAGGWNEQFF

d_call: TRBD2
clone_size: once
v_call: TRBV12-3/TRBV12-4
j_call: TRBJ2-1
cdr3_nt: TGTGCCAGCAGTTTCCACCTAGCGGGGGGTCCGGGGAATGAGCAGTTCTTC
cdr3_aa: CASSFHLAGGPGNEQFF

d_call: -
clone_size: many
v_call: TRBV4-1
j_call: TRBJ1-5
cdr3_nt: TGCGCCAGCAGCCAAGGTAACGGTGCCAGAGCTGATCAGCCCCAGCATTTT
cdr3_aa: CASSQGNGARADQPQHF

d_call: TRBD2
clone_size: -
v_call: TRBV5-1
j_call: TRBJ2-2
cdr3_nt: TGCGCCAGCAGCCTAGGGACTAGACCCAACACCGGGGAGCTGTTTTTT
cdr3_aa: CASSLGTRPNTGELFF

d_call: TRBD1
clone_size: -
v_call: TRBV28
j_call: TRBJ2-1
cdr3_nt: TGTGCCAGCAGCTCCTGGGACAGGGGGAATGAGCAGTTCTTC
cdr3_aa: CASSSWDRGNEQFF

d_call: -
clone_size: many
v_call: TRBV5-1
j_call: TRBJ2-1
cdr3_nt: TGCGCCAGCAGCTTAAAAGACAATGAGCAGTTCTTC
cdr3_aa: CASSLKDNEQFF

d_call: -
clone_size: few
v_call: TRBV12-3/TRBV12-4
j_call: TRBJ1-1
cdr3_nt: TGTGCCAGCAGTCCGACAAGGACCACTGAAGCTTTCTTT
cdr3_aa: CASSPTRTTEAFF

d_call: TRBD2
clone_size: few
v_call: TRBV18
j_call: TRBJ2-5
cdr3_nt: TGTGCCAGCTCACCAGGACTAGATCCCTACGGGGAGACCCAGTACTTC
cdr3_aa: CASSPGLDPYGETQYF

d_call: -
clone_size: many
v_call: TRBV12-3/TRBV12-4
j_call: TRBJ2-4
cdr3_nt: TGTGCCAGCAGCCACCCCGGAGGGACCATTCAGTACTTC
cdr3_aa: CASSHPGGTIQYF

d_call: -
clone_size: many
v_call: TRBV24-1
j_call: TRBJ2-3
cdr3_nt: TGTGCCACCAGTGATTCAACCGCTAGGGAAAACACAGATACGCAGTATTTT
cdr3_aa: CATSDSTARENTDTQYF

d_call: -
clone_size: -
v_call: TRBV9
j_call: TRBJ2-7
cdr3_nt: TGTGCCAGCAGCGTAGGAGCAGGGTACTACGAGCAGTACTTC
cdr3_aa: CASSVGAGYYEQYF